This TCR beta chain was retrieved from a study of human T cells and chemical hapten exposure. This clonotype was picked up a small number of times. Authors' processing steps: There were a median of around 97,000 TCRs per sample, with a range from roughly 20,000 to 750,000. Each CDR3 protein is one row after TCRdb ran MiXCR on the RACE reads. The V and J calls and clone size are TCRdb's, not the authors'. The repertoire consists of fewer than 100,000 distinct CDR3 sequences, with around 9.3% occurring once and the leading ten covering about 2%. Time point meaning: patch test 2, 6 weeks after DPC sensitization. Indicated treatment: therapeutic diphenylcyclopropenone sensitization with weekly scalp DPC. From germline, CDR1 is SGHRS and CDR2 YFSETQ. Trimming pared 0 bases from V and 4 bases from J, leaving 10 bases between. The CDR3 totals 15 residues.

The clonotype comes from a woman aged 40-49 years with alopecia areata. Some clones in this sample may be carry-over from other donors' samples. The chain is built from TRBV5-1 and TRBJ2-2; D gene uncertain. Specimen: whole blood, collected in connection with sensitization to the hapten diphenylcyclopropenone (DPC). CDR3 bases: TGCGCCAGCAGCTTGGGTCCCCGGGTCACCGGGGAGCTGTTTTTT. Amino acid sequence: CASSLGPRVTGELFF. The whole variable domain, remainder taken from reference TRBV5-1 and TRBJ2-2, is KAGVTQTPRYLIKTRGQQVTLSCSPISGHRSVSWYQQTPGQGLQFLFEYFSETQRNKGNFPGRFSGRQFSNSRSEMNVSTLELGDSALYLCASSLGPRVTGELFFGEGSRLTVL.